The table lists the clone carrying this TCR beta chain with a few counts. Antigen specificity is unknown. The sample is drawn from a study of identical twins. Study-wide results and limits: Rather than following the same donors, the conclusions depended on cross-sectional statistical analysis.

TCRdb redid the calling of the 5' RACE reads with MiXCR, one entry per CDR3 protein. In the table there are about 530,000 distinct CDR3 sequences, under 25% of which are singletons. This CDR3 is built from 16 residues. Germline V lookup: CDR1 SGHRS, CDR2 YFSETQ. With 0 bases clipped from V and 4 bases from J, the junction kept 7 bases outside the gene matches. These data were also filed under a second study, of yellow fever vaccine responses in identical twins.

The receptor was derived from a woman aged 18-30 years in good health. The specimen was CD4+ T cells sorted from blood. V and J are TRBV5-1 and TRBJ2-1, with 7 positions matching TRBD2. The CDR3 DNA reads as TGCGCCAGCAGCTTGGCCGGGGGGAACACGTACAATGAGCAGTTCTTC. Translation gives CASSLAGGNTYNEQFF.